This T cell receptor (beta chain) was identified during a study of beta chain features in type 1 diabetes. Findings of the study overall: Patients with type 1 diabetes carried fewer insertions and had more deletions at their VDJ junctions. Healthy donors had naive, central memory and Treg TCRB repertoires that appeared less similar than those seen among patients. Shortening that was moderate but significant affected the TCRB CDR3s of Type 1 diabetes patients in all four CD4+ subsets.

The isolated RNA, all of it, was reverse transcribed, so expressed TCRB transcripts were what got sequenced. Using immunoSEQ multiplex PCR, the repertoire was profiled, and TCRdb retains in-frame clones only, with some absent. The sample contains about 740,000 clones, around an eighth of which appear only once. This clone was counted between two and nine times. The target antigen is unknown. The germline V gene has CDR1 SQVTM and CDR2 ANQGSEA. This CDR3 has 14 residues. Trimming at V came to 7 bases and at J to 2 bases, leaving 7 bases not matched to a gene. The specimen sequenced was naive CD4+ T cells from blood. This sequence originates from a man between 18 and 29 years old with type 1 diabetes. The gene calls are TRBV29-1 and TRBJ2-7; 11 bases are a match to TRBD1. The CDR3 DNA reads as TGCAGCGGCGGGGACAGGGGGTACGCCTACGAGCAGTACTTC. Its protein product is CSGGDRGYAYEQYF.